This T cell receptor (beta chain) was recorded in a study of regulatory T cells in long-lasting Graves disease. Time point defined: persistent/refractory GD, antithyroid drugs over 5 years with positive TRAb. Extracted RNA from PBMCs served as the source of the TCR library. This clonotype came up many times. As yet, its antigen is unknown. Study results and limitations: Lower TCR diversity was seen in persistent Graves' patients than in newly diagnosed ones.

Libraries of TCR beta came from iRepertoire HTBI primers plus Arm-PCR of CDR3 regions. TCRdb re-analysed the multiplex PCR reads in MiXCR, keeping a single row per CDR3 protein. The table shows a few hundred thousand distinct CDR3 sequences, with approximately 25% occurring only once. This clonotype was sampled from a woman between 35 and 50 years old with Graves disease. The sequences come from peripheral blood mononuclear cells (PBMCs), collected when the disease was refractory, from a patient treated with antithyroid drugs.

This CDR3 reads CASSVQSYTGELFF. CDR3 nucleotides: TGTGCCAGCAGTGTCCAGTCTTACACCGGGGAGCTGTTTTTT. V gene TRBV2 combines with J gene TRBJ2-2; D is ambiguous. Per the germline V gene, CDR1 is SNHLY and CDR2 is FYNNEI. The CDR3 runs to 14 residues. The V and J ends lost 4 bases and 3 bases respectively, with 9 bases between them.